These 9 T cell receptor beta chains came from one sample sequenced in a study of long-term antiretroviral therapy in people with HIV. An immunoSEQ assay, version v3.0, was performed at survey level. The method was immunoSEQ multiplex PCR; TCRdb's version includes in-frame clones alone and lacks a portion of them. Found here are more than 20,000 clones, approximately 82% of them singletons; the top ten hold approximately 5.5%. Material: unsorted PBMCs, obtained 3 years after starting antiretroviral therapy. All receptors come from a man younger than 35 with HIV.

The V gene is TRBV11-1, the J gene TRBJ1-5; D gene ambiguous. There are 12 residues in the CDR3. Trimming pared 6 bases from V and 8 bases from J, leaving 11 bases between. Germline V gives CDR1 SGHAT, CDR2 FQDESV (reference sequence). CDR3 sequence: CASRPITEPQHF. The CDR3 coding sequence is TGTGCCAGCAGACCTATTACCGAGCCCCAGCATTTT. The variable domain in full, completed from reference TRBV11-1 and TRBJ1-5, reads EAEVAQSPRYKITEKSQAVAFWCDPISGHATLYWYRQILGQGPELLVQFQDESVVDDSQLPKDRFSAERLKGVDSTLKIQPAELGDSAMYLCASRPITEPQHFGDGTRLSIL.

The rearrangement links TRBV18 to TRBJ2-6; D ambiguous. CDR1 is KGHSH and CDR2 is LQKENI in the germline V gene. Trimming removed 4 bases from V and 4 bases from J, with 20 bases in between. This CDR3 has 18 amino acids. CDR3 nucleotides: TGTGCCAGCTCACTCGCCGGGCCTGAGGCGAAGGGGGCCAACGTCCTGACTTTC. Its protein product is CASSLAGPEAKGANVLTF.

The chain uses TRBV19 and TRBJ1-6, with D unresolved. Germline CDR1 is LNHDA and CDR2 is SQIVND (reference sequence). The CDR3 runs 13 residues. V lost 6 bases and J 7 bases, leaving 10 bases between the germline ends. The DNA of the CDR3 is TGTGCCAGTAGAAGGCAGATGAATTCACCCCTCCACTTT. Protein: CASRRQMNSPLHF.

The chain links TRBV28 to TRBJ1-2; D remains unclear. The germline gives CDR1 MDHEN, CDR2 SYDVKM. V dropped 5 bases and J dropped 2 bases, with 6 bases sitting between them. The CDR3 is 12 residues long. CDR3 residues: CASSPQNYGYTF. The CDR3 DNA reads TGTGCCAGCAGTCCTCAAAACTATGGCTACACCTTC.

The chain carries TRBV11-2 and TRBJ2-3; TRBD2 aligns across 8 bases. This CDR3 region has 14 residues. The V gene end was trimmed by 6 bases and the J gene end by 4 bases; junction bases not matched to a gene: 6. Germline V gene sequence: CDR1 SGHAT, CDR2 FQNNGV. The CDR3 loop reads CASRSGTSADTQYF. Here the CDR3 DNA reads TGTGCCAGCAGATCCGGGACTAGTGCAGATACGCAGTATTTT.

The V call is TRBV18, the J call TRBJ1-5; the D gene is possibly TRBD1 (5 bases). V was pared by 3 bases and J by 2 bases, with 14 bases between. CDR1 is KGHSH, CDR2 LQKENI, per germline. The CDR3 runs to 16 residues. The CDR3 sequence: CASSPSPGGGNQPQHF. The CDR3 DNA is TGTGCCAGCTCACCCAGTCCCGGGGGTGGCAATCAGCCCCAGCATTTT.

In regard to this clone: The DNA is left out, because the CDR3 cannot be placed on it with certainty; the CDR3 is given as TCRdb lists it. V gene TRBV27 combines with J gene TRBJ1-5; TRBD1 is taken as the D call from the table, unchecked against the DNA. Germline lookup yields CDR1 MNHEY and CDR2 SMNVEV (reference sequence). Including both end residues, the CDR3 is 15 amino acids long. The CDR3 protein is CASSFGPGSNQPQHF.

J is TRBJ2-1 and V is TRBV5-1; D is possibly TRBD1 (5 bases). This CDR3 is 15 amino acids long. V lost 4 bases and J 8 bases, leaving 19 bases between the germline ends. From germline, CDR1 is SGHRS and CDR2 YFSETQ. CDR3 in amino acids: CASSDQGVGFDEQFF. CDR3 DNA sequence: TGCGCCAGCAGCGACCAGGGCGTGGGATTCGATGAGCAGTTCTTC.

The V and J genes are TRBV11-2 and TRBJ1-6, with D possibly being TRBD1 (6 bases). CDR1 is SGHAT and CDR2 is FQNNGV in the germline V gene. The CDR3 consists of 16 residues. The ends were cut back, 3 bases at V and 5 bases at J, with 14 bases in the middle. CDR3 loop: CASSLGAGGNNSPLHF. In nucleotides, the CDR3 is TGTGCCAGCAGCTTGGGGGCGGGTGGGAATAATTCACCCCTCCACTTT.